This TCR beta chain emerged from a study of blood T cell repertoires in COVID-19. As for the study in general: Collection of acute and convalescent COVID-19 samples took place in the United States, Italy and Spain. Sources were T cells, B-cell-depleted T cells, or PBMCs; the material itself was cDNA or gDNA.

Original analysis: Reference gene primer amplification gave nucleated cell count estimates. The method was immunoSEQ multiplex PCR; TCRdb's version includes in-frame clones alone and lacks a portion of them. Clone size and V and J calls were adopted from that table, with D and trimming inferred from the DNA. The data show approximately 80,000 clones, with 88% seen just once and about 7% held by the top ten. The CDR3 is made up of 15 amino acids. V shed 3 bases, J shed 4 bases, and the junction held 4 bases outside the gene matches. In germline, CDR1 is LGHDT, CDR2 YNNKEL (reference sequence). Sequenced: peripheral blood. This chain uses TRBV3-1 (or the pseudogene TRBV3-2) with TRBJ1-5; 9 nucleotides agree with TRBD1. This TCR was sampled from a woman older than 75 with acute or convalescent COVID-19. In DNA, the CDR3 is TGTGCCAGCAGCCAGGGGACAGGGTATAATCAGCCCCAGCATTTT. As protein: CASSQGTGYNQPQHF.